The 21 T cell receptor beta chains given below trace back to one sample, sequenced in a study of blood T cell repertoires in COVID-19. Data came from immunoSEQ multiplex PCR; TCRdb stores just in-frame clones and leaves some out. Of 230,000 or so clones listed, around 90% are singletons. Sequenced: peripheral blood. The receptors were gathered from a woman aged 60-70 years with COVID-19, enrolled during active disease.

The V call is TRBV18, the J call TRBJ1-1, with D possibly TRBD1 on 6 matching bases. CDR1 is KGHSH and CDR2 is LQKENI in the germline V gene. The ends were cut back, 2 bases at V and 5 bases at J, with 12 bases in the middle. CDR3 size: 14 residues. CDR3 sequence reads: CASSPTGIGTEAFF. The CDR3 bases are TGTGCCAGCTCACCAACAGGGATCGGGACTGAAGCTTTCTTT.

Only one count was recorded for this clone. The chain couples TRBV18 to TRBJ2-1; 8 bases line up with TRBD2. Trimming removed 3 bases from V and 6 bases from J; junction bases left unmatched: 7. The CDR3 covers 15 residues. Germline lookup yields CDR1 KGHSH and CDR2 LQKENI. CDR3: CASSPGGLAGNEQFF. The CDR3 DNA reads as TGTGCCAGCTCACCTGGCGGACTAGCAGGCAATGAGCAGTTCTTC.

The chain carries TRBV5-4 and TRBJ2-3; a possible D gene is TRBD2 (6 bases). Germline CDR1 is SGHNT and CDR2 is YYREEE (reference sequence). The CDR3 is made up of 13 amino acids. V was clipped by 0 bases and J by 4 bases, with 6 bases between them. CDR3 sequence reads: CASSLGLADTQYF. DNA for the CDR3: TGTGCCAGCAGCTTGGGACTAGCAGATACGCAGTATTTT.

V and J are TRBV6-5 and TRBJ1-5; D perhaps matches TRBD1 (6 bases). The V end lost 6 bases, the J end lost 6 bases, and 18 bases lay between the germline ends. CDR1 MNHEY and CDR2 SVGAGI come from the germline V gene. The CDR3 is made up of 15 amino acids. The CDR3 bases are TGTGCCAGCAGAAAAGCCGGACAGTTTTTTCAGCCCCAGCATTTT. As protein: CASRKAGQFFQPQHF.

This rearrangement joins TRBV5-6 to TRBJ2-7; 7 bases match TRBD1. The germline V gene has CDR1 SGHDT and CDR2 YYEEEE. With 4 bases clipped from V and 12 bases from J, the junction kept 13 bases outside the gene matches. This CDR3 region has 13 residues. This CDR3 reads CASSPGGPGGRYF. The DNA of the CDR3 is TGTGCCAGCAGCCCCGGCGGCCCAGGGGGTCGGTACTTC.

The CDR3 region is CASSQTGTGGEKLFF. CDR3 DNA: TGCGCCAGCAGCCAGACCGGGACAGGCGGTGAAAAACTGTTTTTT. This chain connects TRBV4-1 to TRBJ1-4, with 8 bases identical to TRBD1. V shed 3 bases and J 7 bases; nucleotides not matched to a gene: 7. This CDR3 is 15 amino acids long. Germline V gene data show CDR1 as MGHRA and CDR2 as YSYEKL.

The chain couples TRBV10-3 to TRBJ2-3, with 9 bases matching TRBD1. Germline values: CDR1 ENHRY, CDR2 SYGVKD. The CDR3 covers 17 residues. J gave up 5 bases and V 4 bases, and 13 bases lay outside the gene matches. The CDR3 here is CAISGGQGQGVGDTQYF. Here the CDR3 DNA reads TGTGCCATCAGTGGGGGCCAGGGACAGGGCGTAGGAGATACGCAGTATTTT.

The V and J genes are TRBV5-1 and TRBJ1-5; the D gene is possibly TRBD1 (6 bases). V lost 1 base and J 5 bases, leaving 16 bases between the germline ends. The CDR3 runs 16 residues. The germline gives CDR1 SGHRS, CDR2 YFSETQ. CDR3 region: CASSLNARGEDQPQHF. The CDR3 nucleotides are TGCGCCAGCAGCTTGAACGCCAGGGGAGAGGATCAGCCCCAGCATTTT.

This clone was counted between two and nine times. The chain has TRBV5-1 and TRBJ1-2; maybe TRBD1 (6 bases). V lost 4 bases and J lost 6, with 16 bases in between. Germline CDR1 SGHRS, CDR2 YFSETQ. The length of the CDR3 is 14 residues. CDR3 coding DNA: TGCGCCAGCAGCCTTGGTACACAGGGCGATGGCTACACCTTC. This sequence encodes CASSLGTQGDGYTF.

The rearrangement uses TRBV28 and TRBJ1-1; D perhaps matches TRBD1 (6 bases). The CDR3 loop spans 16 amino acids. Deletions cut 5 bases from V and 6 bases from J, with 22 bases between. Germline V gives CDR1 MDHEN, CDR2 SYDVKM. CDR3: CASSPLGSGRGAEAFF. CDR3 nucleotides: TGTGCCAGCAGTCCCCTCGGGTCGGGCAGGGGTGCTGAAGCTTTCTTT.

V usage is TRBV7-3 and J usage is TRBJ1-1; D perhaps matches TRBD1 (5 bases). The ends were cut back, 5 bases at V and 1 base at J, with 32 bases in the middle. Germline V CDR1 and CDR2: SGHTA, FQGTGA. This CDR3 comprises 21 residues. Written as DNA, the CDR3 is TGTGCCAGCAGCACACGTCCCCTCCGGGGGTTGACAAGAGGCAGGAACACTGAAGCTTTCTTT. Amino acids: CASSTRPLRGLTRGRNTEAFF. Complete variable domain (other parts from reference TRBV7-3 and TRBJ1-1): GAGVSQTPSNKVTEKGKYVELRCDPISGHTALYWYRQSLGQGPEFLIYFQGTGAADDSGLPNDRFFAVRPEGSVSTLKIQRTERGDSAVYLCASSTRPLRGLTRGRNTEAFFGQGTRLTVV.

CDR3 in DNA: TGTGCCAGCACCCCTCGGGGAGCGGGGGGGCCGGAGACCCAGTACTTC. Its translation is CASTPRGAGGPETQYF. The rearrangement links TRBV5-4 to TRBJ2-5, with 10 positions matching TRBD2. Losses at the gene ends were 6 bases for V and 5 bases for J; bases not matched to a gene: 13. The CDR3 runs to 16 residues. CDR1 is SGHNT, CDR2 YYREEE, per germline (reference sequence).

The V call is TRBV7-6, the J call TRBJ2-5; 10 bases are a match to TRBD2. The CDR3 is made up of 17 amino acids. CDR1 is SGHVS and CDR2 is FNYEAQ in the germline V gene. J gave up 4 bases and V 1 base, and 9 bases lay outside the gene matches. The CDR3 protein is CASSLVPSGGAGETQYF. CDR3 DNA sequence: TGTGCCAGCAGCTTAGTACCTAGCGGGGGTGCCGGAGAGACCCAGTACTTC.

J is TRBJ1-5 and V is TRBV6-6; 7 positions match TRBD1. The germline V gene has CDR1 MNHNY and CDR2 SVGAGI (reference sequence). With V trimmed by 7 bases and J by 9 bases, 12 bases remained unmatched. This CDR3 has 14 residues. CDR3: CASTRSGGQGPQHF. The CDR3 DNA reads TGTGCCAGCACCAGATCAGGGGGGCAAGGGCCCCAGCATTTT.

This chain uses TRBV11-1 with TRBJ2-1; 8 bases are a match to TRBD1. The CDR3 loop spans 15 amino acids. Germline trimming cut 5 bases from V and 3 bases from J; bases unmatched to any gene: 6. In germline, CDR1 is SGHAT, CDR2 FQDESV (reference sequence). The CDR3 DNA is TGTGCCAGCAGCCCTGGACAGGGTGACTACAATGAGCAGTTCTTC. Amino acids: CASSPGQGDYNEQFF.

The J gene is TRBJ1-6, the V gene TRBV5-6, with 7 bases lining up with TRBD1. Per germline, CDR1 SGHDT and CDR2 YYEEEE. The trim removed 1 base at V and 8 bases at J, leaving 0 bases unmatched. CDR3 length equals 13 residues. For the CDR3, the DNA is TGTGCCAGCAGCTTGACAGGGGATTCACCCCTCCACTTT. It yields the protein CASSLTGDSPLHF. Full variable domain (rest looked up from reference TRBV5-6 and TRBJ1-6): DAGVTQSPTHLIKTRGQQVTLRCSPKSGHDTVSWYQQALGQGPQFIFQYYEEEERQRGNFPDRFSGHQFPNYSSELNVNALLLGDSALYLCASSLTGDSPLHFGNGTRLTVT.

Only one count was recorded for this clone. This chain uses TRBV15 with TRBJ2-7; unclear D gene. Germline CDR1 reads LNHNV; CDR2 reads YYDKDF (reference sequence). V dropped 1 base and J dropped 6 bases, with 10 bases sitting between them. CDR3 size: 13 residues. This CDR3 is CATSRGPLAEQYF. The CDR3 DNA sequence: TGTGCCACCAGCAGAGGCCCGTTGGCCGAGCAGTACTTC.

CDR3 sequence reads: CASSLLQGHEGNTEAFF. The CDR3 bases are TGTGCCAGCAGCTTGTTACAGGGCCACGAGGGGAACACTGAAGCTTTCTTT. The chain employs TRBV11-2 and TRBJ1-1, with a tentative D call TRBD1 (6 bases). Trimming removed 3 bases from V and 1 base from J, with 18 bases in between. Germline V gene data show CDR1 as SGHAT and CDR2 as FQNNGV. The CDR3 is made up of 17 amino acids.

The chain carries TRBV5-1 and TRBJ1-2, with D possibly being TRBD1 (5 bases). This CDR3 contains 17 residues. Trimming removed 1 base from V and 7 bases from J, with 23 bases in between. CDR1 is SGHRS, CDR2 YFSETQ, per germline. The CDR3 region has the DNA TGCGCCAGCAGCTTGTACCGCCTTTTGGGGGGGAAAGGTGGCTACACCTTC. Protein: CASSLYRLLGGKGGYTF.

The CDR3 loop is CASMPNSNSNYGYTF. CDR3 nucleotides: TGTGCCAGCATGCCGAACAGCAATTCTAACTATGGCTACACCTTC. The V and J genes are TRBV19 and TRBJ1-2; D is uncertain. Germline assignment: CDR1 LNHDA and CDR2 SQIVND (reference sequence). The CDR3 runs to 15 residues. Deletions cut 9 bases from V and 0 bases from J, with 17 bases between. Complete variable domain (other parts from reference TRBV19 and TRBJ1-2): DGGITQSPKYLFRKEGQNVTLSCEQNLNHDAMYWYRQDPGQGLRLIYYSQIVNDFQKGDIAEGYSVSREKKESFPLTVTSAQKNPTAFYLCASMPNSNSNYGYTFGSGTRLTVV.

The genes are TRBV19 and TRBJ1-2; D gene ambiguous. The germline CDR1 and CDR2 sequences are LNHDA and SQIVND (reference sequence). This CDR3 comprises 15 residues. Trimming took 1 base from V and 1 from J, leaving 10 bases between them. The CDR3 here is CASSIGAQFNYGYTF. In nucleotides, the CDR3 is TGTGCCAGTAGTATAGGGGCCCAATTTAACTATGGCTACACCTTC. The full variable domain, rest sourced from reference TRBV19 and TRBJ1-2, is DGGITQSPKYLFRKEGQNVTLSCEQNLNHDAMYWYRQDPGQGLRLIYYSQIVNDFQKGDIAEGYSVSREKKESFPLTVTSAQKNPTAFYLCASSIGAQFNYGYTFGSGTRLTVV.